A selection of T cell receptor beta chains follows, all from one sample in a study of cytomegalovirus exposure and HLA in healthy donors. The table came from immunoSEQ multiplex PCR; TCRdb's copy has only in-frame clones and leaves some out. The data contain 95,000 to 150,000 clones, 65% to 75% of them singletons. The specimen sequenced was PBMCs. All receptors derive from a woman aged 50 to 65 in good health and CMV-seropositive. Both conserved end residues are part of each CDR3. A D gene is named only where the DNA matches it firmly. A clone size is listed for some rows: how often the clone was seen (once, few, many), or a class if it is expanded.

CDR3 length | clone size | J gene | D gene | V gene | CDR3 protein | CDR3 DNA
15 | few | TRBJ1-4 | TRBD1 | TRBV23-1 | CAGETGVATNEKLFF | TGCGCCGGGGAGACAGGGGTTGCAACTAATGAAAAACTGTTTTTT
13 | . | TRBJ2-1 | TRBD2 | TRBV7-9 | CASWGGPYNEQFF | TGTGCCAGTTGGGGGGGACCCTACAATGAGCAGTTCTTC
15 | . | TRBJ2-5 | TRBD2 | TRBV6-5 | CASSRLAGGPETQYF | TGTGCCAGCAGCCGACTAGCGGGGGGGCCCGAGACCCAGTACTTC
15 | . | TRBJ2-1 | TRBD2 | TRBV29-1 | CSVDPSGGSYNEQFF | TGCAGCGTAGACCCTAGCGGTGGTTCCTACAATGAGCAGTTCTTC
12 | . | TRBJ2-7 | . | TRBV18 | CASGSTSYEQYF | TGTGCCAGCGGATCGACTAGCTACGAGCAGTACTTC
15 | . | TRBJ2-7 | TRBD1 | TRBV27 | CASSLSGQAYYEQYF | TGTGCCAGCAGTTTATCGGGACAGGCTTACTACGAGCAGTACTTC
16 | . | TRBJ2-1 | TRBD2 | TRBV9 | CASSEDLAGGRNEQFF | TGTGCCAGCAGTGAGGACCTAGCGGGGGGGCGCAATGAGCAGTTCTTC
16 | . | TRBJ2-2 | TRBD2 | TRBV5-4 | CASSLLAGGGAGELFF | TGTGCCAGCAGCCTGCTAGCGGGGGGTGGGGCCGGGGAGCTGTTTTTT
21 | . | TRBJ2-6 | . | TRBV21-1 | CASSKDRVLSLSCSGANVLTF | TGTGCCAGCAGCAAAGACAGGGTTTTGTCTCTGTCGTGCTCTGGGGCCAACGTCCTGACTTTC
14 | . | TRBJ1-4 | . | TRBV11-1 | CASSSGTDNEKLFF | TGTGCCAGCAGCTCCGGGACTGATAATGAAAAACTGTTTTTT
14 | few | TRBJ1-6 | TRBD1 | TRBV29-1 | CSVKDRDSNSPLHF | TGCAGCGTCAAAGACAGGGATTCTAATTCACCCCTCCACTTT
19 | . | TRBJ2-5 | TRBD1 | TRBV19 | CASSITGQGAGFVGETQYF | TGTGCCAGTAGTATAACAGGACAGGGGGCTGGATTCGTCGGGGAGACCCAGTACTTC
16 | . | TRBJ1-5 | TRBD1 | TRBV11-2 | CASSLVGTGVNQPQHF | TGTGCCAGCAGCTTAGTGGGGACAGGGGTCAATCAGCCCCAGCATTTT
13 | few | TRBJ1-1 | . | TRBV6-5 | CASTNMQNTEAFF | TGTGCCAGCACTAATATGCAGAACACTGAAGCTTTCTTT
14 | . | TRBJ1-5 | . | TRBV6-5 | CASSYSAGVRPQHF | TGTGCCAGCAGTTACTCGGCCGGGGTTAGACCCCAGCATTTT
13 | few | TRBJ1-1 | TRBD1 | TRBV5-1 | CASSPRQGGEAFF | TGCGCCAGCAGCCCTAGACAGGGGGGTGAAGCTTTCTTT
12 | . | TRBJ1-1 | . | TRBV2 | CASTWGHTEAFF | TGTGCCAGCACTTGGGGGCACACTGAAGCTTTCTTT
15 | . | TRBJ2-1 | TRBD2 | TRBV15 | CATGAGTSSYNEQFF | TGTGCCACCGGAGCCGGGACTAGCTCCTACAATGAGCAGTTCTTC
13 | . | TRBJ2-3 | . | TRBV10-1 | CASSLRLGDTQYF | TGCGCCAGCAGCCTCCGACTGGGAGATACGCAGTATTTT
14 | . | TRBJ2-3 | TRBD1 | TRBV7-9 | CASSSTGGPDTQYF | TGTGCCAGCAGCTCAACAGGGGGTCCAGATACGCAGTATTTT
16 | once | TRBJ1-6 | . | TRBV28 | CASSSSKGKGNSPLHF | TGTGCCAGCAGCTCCTCAAAGGGAAAGGGGAATTCACCCCTCCACTTT
16 | . | TRBJ2-3 | TRBD2 | TRBV7-8 | CASSSRGGHYTDTQYF | TGTGCCAGCAGCTCACGGGGGGGCCACTATACAGATACGCAGTATTTT
17 | . | TRBJ2-3 | TRBD2 | TRBV19 | CASSILGLEGPSDTQYF | TGTGCCAGTAGTATCCTCGGACTAGAAGGCCCCTCAGATACGCAGTATTTT
12 | . | TRBJ1-2 | . | TRBV7-2 | CASSFDISGYTF | TGTGCCAGCAGCTTCGACATCAGCGGCTACACCTTC